Listed below are T cell receptor beta chains from one sample, sequenced in a study of T cells after yellow fever vaccination. Using its own MiXCR run on the 5' RACE reads, TCRdb lists one record per CDR3 protein. Among more than 120,000 distinct CDR3 sequences, 7.7% were seen once, and the ten largest hold roughly 0.76%. The sequencing here drew on CD4+ T cells sorted from PBMCs, taken 5 days after the yellow fever booster vaccination. All receptors derive from a man between 25 and 39 years old who received the YFV17D yellow fever vaccine. Each CDR3 is given with its conserved first and last residue. The D gene is left open where the match is weak. Only some rows state a clone size, as once, few, many or a class for expanded clones.

len,abundance,v_gene,j_gene,d_gene,CDR3nt,CDR3aa
13,many,TRBV6-2/TRBV6-3,TRBJ2-7,.,TGTGCCAGCAGTTACATAGACTTCTACGAGCAGTACTTC,CASSYIDFYEQYF
13,many,TRBV30,TRBJ1-3,.,TGTGCCTGCTCACGGGTGTCCGGAAACACCATATATTTT,CACSRVSGNTIYF
17,few,TRBV11-2,TRBJ2-2,TRBD2,TGTGCCAGCAGCTTAGTCCTGGGACTAGCCCTCCCCGGGGAGCTGTTTTTT,CASSLVLGLALPGELFF
16,many,TRBV12-3/TRBV12-4,TRBJ1-5,.,TGTGCCAGCAGTTTAAGCCTTGGGGGGCCGGGGCAGCCCCAGCATTTT,CASSLSLGGPGQPQHF
13,many,TRBV9,TRBJ2-1,.,TGTGCCAGCAGCGCCCAAGCCTACAATGAGCAGTTCTTC,CASSAQAYNEQFF
14,many,TRBV5-1,TRBJ2-1,.,TGCGCCAGCAGCTTGGGAGCAGGGAGCAATGAGCAGTTCTTC,CASSLGAGSNEQFF
14,many,TRBV7-2,TRBJ2-2,TRBD2,TGTGCCAGCAGCACGGGGGGAGGGACCGGGGAGCTGTTTTTT,CASSTGGGTGELFF
15,many,TRBV5-1,TRBJ1-2,.,TGCGCCAGAAGCTTGGGGGACCTAAGGAGCTATGGCTACACCTTC,CARSLGDLRSYGYTF
19,many,TRBV4-1,TRBJ1-1,TRBD1,TGCGCCAGCAGCCAAAATCCAGGAACCCAGGGGGCTGGAGACACTGAAGCTTTCTTT,CASSQNPGTQGAGDTEAFF
12,many,TRBV7-2,TRBJ2-2,.,TGTGCCAGCAGCTTTTTCGAGGGGGAGCTGTTTTTT,CASSFFEGELFF
16,many,TRBV5-1,TRBJ2-1,TRBD2,TGCGCCAGCAGCTTGGCGGGAGCGGGAGTCTACAATGAGCAGTTCTTC,CASSLAGAGVYNEQFF
13,many,TRBV12-3/TRBV12-4,TRBJ2-1,TRBD2,TGTGCCAGCAGTCAGAGCGGGAGGGGAAGGCAGTTCTTC,CASSQSGRGRQFF
14,many,TRBV7-2,TRBJ2-7,TRBD2,TGTGCCAGCAGCCCAGCGGGACTCGGGGTCGGGCAGTACTTC,CASSPAGLGVGQYF
15,many,TRBV7-9,TRBJ2-7,TRBD1,TGTGCCAGCAGCGCAGACAGGGCCCCCTCCTACGAGCAGTACTTC,CASSADRAPSYEQYF
12,many,TRBV5-1,TRBJ2-1,.,TGCGCCAGCAGCCTACAGCCGGTCGAGCAGTTCTTC,CASSLQPVEQFF
15,many,TRBV7-3,TRBJ2-7,TRBD2,TGTGCCAGCAGCCCCCTAGCGGGAAGGGGCCTCGAGCAGTACTTC,CASSPLAGRGLEQYF
15,many,TRBV3-1,TRBJ2-7,TRBD1,TGTGCCAGCAGCCCCCCCCTGACAGGGATAGCCGAGCAGTACTTC,CASSPPLTGIAEQYF
15,many,TRBV7-8,TRBJ2-5,TRBD2,TGTGCCAGCAGACGACTAGCGGGGCGGGAAGAGACCCAGTACTTC,CASRRLAGREETQYF
15,many,TRBV4-3,TRBJ2-7,.,TGCGCCAGCAGCCAAGGACAGTTTGCTTGGGCAGAGCAGTACTTC,CASSQGQFAWAEQYF
13,many,TRBV7-2,TRBJ1-1,.,TGTGCCAGCAGCCCTGCCGACGGATTCTTAGCTTTCTTT,CASSPADGFLAFF
16,few,TRBV12-3/TRBV12-4,TRBJ2-7,TRBD1,TGTGCCAGCAGTTCTAAGATCAGACAGGGGGCGGACGAGCAGTACTTC,CASSSKIRQGADEQYF
14,.,TRBV2,TRBJ2-6,.,TGTGCCAGCAGCCCAGGGACCGGGGCCAACGTCCTGACTTTC,CASSPGTGANVLTF
17,many,TRBV28,TRBJ2-1,.,TGTGCCAGCAGAACCAACTCCCGCGGGGTAGTGTCTAATGAGCAGTTCTTC,CASRTNSRGVVSNEQFF
14,many,TRBV4-3,TRBJ2-7,.,TGCGCCAGCAGCCAAGGAATACAGCGTTCCGAGCAGTACTTC,CASSQGIQRSEQYF
14,few,TRBV7-8,TRBJ1-6,.,TGTGCCAGCAGCATTAGACGTCTAAATTCACCCCTCCACTTT,CASSIRRLNSPLHF
14,many,TRBV29-1,TRBJ2-1,.,TGCAGCGTTGATTTGCAGGGACCCTACAATGAGCAGTTCTTC,CSVDLQGPYNEQFF
16,once,TRBV20-1,TRBJ1-2,.,TGCTGTGCTAGAGTAGCCAGGGGAGTATCAGAATATGGCTACACCTTC,CCARVARGVSEYGYTF
14,few,TRBV18,TRBJ2-7,.,TGTGCCAGCTCACTCCTCCAGGGGCCCTACGAGCAGTACTTC,CASSLLQGPYEQYF
14,many,TRBV20-1,TRBJ2-3,.,TGCAGTGCTAGTAGGGGAGGAGGCACAGATACGCAGTATTTT,CSASRGGGTDTQYF
17,many,TRBV14,TRBJ2-2,TRBD2,TGTGCCAGCAGCCAAGGAAGACTAGCGGGCAACACCGGGGAGCTGTTTTTT,CASSQGRLAGNTGELFF
15,many,TRBV20-1,TRBJ2-5,TRBD2,TGCAGTGCTACCGCCGGGACTAGCGGTCAGTGGACCCAGTACTTC,CSATAGTSGQWTQYF
15,many,TRBV6-5,TRBJ2-1,TRBD2,TGTGCCAGCAGTTACTGGGGACTAGCTGATAGTGAGCAGTTCTTC,CASSYWGLADSEQFF
15,many,TRBV6-5,TRBJ2-1,.,TGTGCCAGCAGTTGGGTGCGGGTCTCCTACAATGAGCAGTTCTTC,CASSWVRVSYNEQFF
17,few,TRBV5-6,TRBJ2-7,.,TGTGCCAGCAGCCCACGGCGTGCGGGGACCAACCATTACGAGCAGTACTTC,CASSPRRAGTNHYEQYF
13,many,TRBV20-1,TRBJ2-3,.,TGCAGTGCGTACAGGCCCGGGGGAAATACGCAGTATTTT,CSAYRPGGNTQYF
18,many,TRBV28,TRBJ2-6,.,TGTGCCAGCAGTTTATTGCGTCTGGGAAGCTCTGGGGCCAACGTCCTGACTTTC,CASSLLRLGSSGANVLTF
13,many,TRBV12-3/TRBV12-4,TRBJ1-3,.,TGTGCCGGAAAACAGGCCTCTGGAAACACCATATATTTT,CAGKQASGNTIYF
11,many,TRBV3-1,TRBJ2-7,.,TGTGCCAGCAGCGGGGGCTACGAGCAGTACTTC,CASSGGYEQYF
16,.,TRBV5-1,TRBJ2-1,.,TGCGCCAGCAGCTCCACTGGTCTCCGCTCCTACAATGAGCAGTTCTTC,CASSSTGLRSYNEQFF
13,few,TRBV30,TRBJ1-2,.,TGTGCCTGGATGAGACAGACCGGCTATGGCTACACCTTC,CAWMRQTGYGYTF
14,.,TRBV20-1,TRBJ2-2,TRBD2,TGCAGTGCTAGGGCTAGCGGGAACACCGGGGAGCTGTTTTTT,CSARASGNTGELFF
15,.,TRBV27,TRBJ1-5,.,TGTGCCAGCAGCCCTTGGGTATATAGCAATCAGCCCCAGCATTTT,CASSPWVYSNQPQHF
12,few,TRBV18,TRBJ1-1,.,TGTGCCAGCTCACCTGGGCAGACTGAAGCTTTCTTT,CASSPGQTEAFF
16,many,TRBV10-3,TRBJ2-7,TRBD2,TGTGCCATCAGGGATAAGGCGGGAGGTTTCTCTGGCGAGCAGTACTTC,CAIRDKAGGFSGEQYF
16,many,TRBV25-1,TRBJ2-3,.,TGTGCCAGCAGCCGGACCCGGGGTACGTTCGGAGATACGCAGTATTTT,CASSRTRGTFGDTQYF
18,.,TRBV5-4,TRBJ2-7,TRBD2,TGTGCCAGCAGCTTGTCTGGGAAGTGGGGGACTACCTCCTACGAGCAGTACTTC,CASSLSGKWGTTSYEQYF
13,many,TRBV20-1,TRBJ1-1,.,TGCAGTGCTAGGGGGGATAAGAACACTGAAGCTTTCTTT,CSARGDKNTEAFF
12,many,TRBV14,TRBJ2-1,TRBD1,TGTGCCAGCAGCCAAGCAGGGGGCCGGGAGTTCTTC,CASSQAGGREFF
13,many,TRBV5-8,TRBJ1-3,.,TGTGCCAGCAGCTGGGACAATGGAAACACCATATATTTT,CASSWDNGNTIYF
15,many,TRBV12-3/TRBV12-4,TRBJ2-3,TRBD2,TGTGCCAGCAGTTTATCGACTAGCGGGAGGGATACGCAGTATTTT,CASSLSTSGRDTQYF
14,many,TRBV5-1,TRBJ1-6,TRBD1,TGCGCCAGCAGCTTGGGCGACAGGGATTCACCCCTCCACTTT,CASSLGDRDSPLHF
12,.,TRBV25-1,TRBJ2-5,.,TGTGCCAGCAGGGGGGCCAGCCCGCTCCAGTACTTC,CASRGASPLQYF
14,.,TRBV9,TRBJ2-5,.,TGTGCCAGCAGCGTAGCGGTAGTGGGGGAGACCCAGTACTTC,CASSVAVVGETQYF
13,many,TRBV7-2,TRBJ2-7,.,TGTGCCAGCAGCTACCCTGGTAGCTACGAGCAGTACTTC,CASSYPGSYEQYF